This TCR beta chain was sequenced in a study of blood T cell repertoires in COVID-19. About the research overall: COVID-19 samples collected from the United States, Italy and Spain covered acute and convalescent phases. T cells, B-cell-depleted T cells, or PBMCs provided the cDNA or gDNA that served as material.

Only one count was recorded for this clone. Germline CDR1 reads LNHDA; CDR2 reads SQIVND (reference sequence). Trimming left V 7 bases short and J 3 bases short, with 22 bases between. CDR3 length: 17 amino acids. In the authors' workflow: Amplifying reference gene primers gave estimates of nucleated cell counts. Sequenced by immunoSEQ multiplex PCR; TCRdb stores in-frame clones only, minus some. The V and J calls and clone size are taken from that table; D and trimming were inferred from the DNA. The sample includes 130,000 to 150,000 clones, about three quarters of them seen just once. This clonotype was obtained from an older woman with acute or convalescent COVID-19. Specimen: peripheral blood. The rearrangement joins TRBV19 to TRBJ1-5, with D perhaps TRBD1 (6 bases). The CDR3 spells CASTPRGGAGVNQPQHF. The CDR3 coding sequence is TGTGCCAGTACCCCTAGGGGGGGGGCCGGGGTCAATCAGCCCCAGCATTTT.